This passage covers 13 T cell receptor beta chains from one sample sequenced in a study of shared clonotypes between healthy human individuals (dated by TCRdb to the early 2020s). Library prep was done by the immunoSEQ multiplex PCR assay. TCRdb carries this immuneACCESS record with in-frame sequences only. Its versions omit some clonotypes, under half of them owing to an unresolved V gene in the studies checked, with the rest unexplained. Across this sample there are a few million clones, with around 93% seen only once. Around 1.8% of the sample is in the top ten clones. CD8 naive samples were CD45RO-negative cells positively selected for CCR7, giving a CD45RA+CCR7+ population that excluded TemRA cells. Sequencing was performed on naive CD8+ T cells from PBMCs. The sample's cell subset or site label is to be understood as: CD45RA+CCR7+. These receptors were taken from a man younger than 35 in good health. Some clones in this sample may be carry-over from other donors' samples.

This sequence joins TRBV12-5 and TRBJ1-2, with no clear D. Trimming took 0 bases from V and 3 from J, leaving 8 bases between them. Looked up from germline, CDR1 is LGHNT and CDR2 is FRNRAP. The CDR3 has 14 residues. The CDR3 DNA follows: TGTGCTAGTGGTTTGGTAGGTCGGGACTATGGCTACACCTTC. Encoded protein: CASGLVGRDYGYTF.

This CDR3 reads CAISEGGLPTEQYF. DNA for the CDR3: TGTGCCATCAGTGAGGGGGGTTTACCCACCGAGCAGTACTTC. The gene calls are TRBV10-3 and TRBJ2-7, with D perhaps being TRBD1 or TRBD2 (5 bases each). Per germline, CDR1 ENHRY and CDR2 SYGVKD. The CDR3 has 14 residues. The V end lost 2 bases, the J end lost 6 bases, and 14 bases lay between the germline ends.

CDR3 sequence: CASSHGIDNQPQHF. Written as DNA, the CDR3 is TGTGCCAGCAGCCACGGGATTGACAATCAGCCCCAGCATTTT. The J gene is TRBJ1-5, the V gene TRBV11-2; no definite D call. The germline V and J ends were trimmed by 5 bases and 3 bases, with 11 bases remaining between them. CDR3 length equals 14 residues. CDR1 and CDR2 (germline): SGHAT, FQNNGV.

The CDR3 sequence: CASSLSPNEQFF. The CDR3 DNA follows: TGTGCCAGCAGCTTGTCCCCCAATGAGCAGTTCTTC. The rearrangement joins TRBV5-4 to TRBJ2-1, with D unresolved. The CDR3 contains 12 residues. V lost 1 base, J lost 6 bases, and 5 bases lay in between. CDR1 and CDR2 (germline): SGHNT, YYREEE (reference sequence).

The chain is built from TRBV7-9 and TRBJ2-7, with no clear D. Germline V lookup: CDR1 SEHNR, CDR2 FQNEAQ (reference sequence). The V end lost 1 base, the J end lost 3 bases, and 13 bases lay between the germline ends. The CDR3 is 15 amino acids. The DNA of the CDR3 is TGTGCCAGCAGCTTAGATCCCTCGACATACTACGAGCAGTACTTC. It specifies CASSLDPSTYYEQYF.

The V gene is TRBV10-3, the J gene TRBJ1-5; the D is unclear. Per the germline V gene, CDR1 is ENHRY and CDR2 is SYGVKD. Trimming stripped 0 bases from V and 3 bases from J, with 18 bases between. CDR3 size: 18 residues. The CDR3 sequence: CAISESLIPEPHNQPQHF. The CDR3 DNA sequence: TGTGCCATCAGTGAGTCTCTCATCCCCGAACCCCACAATCAGCCCCAGCATTTT.

The gene calls are TRBV28 and TRBJ2-7; 11 bases map to TRBD1. J was trimmed by 4 bases and V by 6 bases; bases with no gene match: 8. Germline-derived CDR1 and CDR2 are MDHEN and SYDVKM. The CDR3 is 15 residues long. The CDR3 is CASRITGTGGYEQYF. The CDR3 DNA follows: TGTGCCAGCAGGATCACCGGGACAGGGGGGTACGAGCAGTACTTC.

This clone appeared a single time. The chain recombines TRBV7-9 with TRBJ2-3; D remains ambiguous. The CDR3 contains 14 residues. Germline V CDR1 and CDR2: SEHNR, FQNEAQ (reference sequence). Trimming cost V 4 bases and J 4 bases, with 12 bases left between them. The CDR3 DNA follows: TGTGCCAGCAGCTACGTCTTCGCCCCAGATACGCAGTATTTT. Its protein is CASSYVFAPDTQYF.

For this clone: The sample holds other DNA sequences that translate to the same CDR3. The J gene is TRBJ2-7, the V gene TRBV4-1, with 10 bases fitting TRBD1. CDR1 and CDR2 from the germline V gene are MGHRA and YSYEKL. The V and J ends lost 4 bases and 1 base, in that order; junction bases with no gene match: 4. The CDR3 has 15 residues. Here the CDR3 reads CASSLRTGGSYEQYF. The CDR3 nucleotides are TGCGCCAGCAGCCTAAGGACAGGGGGTTCCTACGAGCAGTACTTC.

The CDR3 loop is CASSSESGRTYEQYF. Written as DNA, the CDR3 is TGTGCCAGCTCCTCGGAGAGCGGCAGAACCTACGAGCAGTACTTC. The gene calls are TRBV18 and TRBJ2-7; D may be TRBD2 (5 bases). Germline V gives CDR1 KGHSH, CDR2 LQKENI. The CDR3 contains 15 residues. Between the trimmed V and J ends, which lost 6 bases and 2 bases, there was a span of 17 bases.

The V and J genes are TRBV25-1 and TRBJ2-7; 7 bases are shared with TRBD1. Trimming took 3 bases from V and 5 from J; bases not matched to a gene: 10. The V gene's germline CDR1 is MGHDK and CDR2 SYGVNS. The CDR3 length is 15 residues. CDR3 bases: TGTGCCAGCAGTGATTTGACAGGGCCCTACAACGAGCAGTACTTC. It yields the protein CASSDLTGPYNEQYF.

The chain recombines TRBV6-1 with TRBJ2-3; D remains unclear. This CDR3 contains 14 residues. Between the trimmed V and J ends, which lost 7 bases and 2 bases, there was a span of 13 bases. The germline V gene has CDR1 MNHNS and CDR2 SASEGT. The CDR3 here is CASIPPEPTDTQYF. The CDR3, as DNA: TGTGCCAGCATCCCCCCGGAGCCCACAGATACGCAGTATTTT.

The V call is TRBV5-4, the J call TRBJ1-1; 7 nucleotides align to TRBD1. V was pared by 0 bases and J by 4 bases, with 3 bases of the junction left unmatched. The CDR3 is 14 residues long. Germline V gene lookup returns CDR1 SGHNT and CDR2 YYREEE (reference sequence). Here the CDR3 reads CASSLAAGGTEAFF. The CDR3 nucleotides read TGTGCCAGCAGCTTGGCCGCAGGGGGCACTGAAGCTTTCTTT.